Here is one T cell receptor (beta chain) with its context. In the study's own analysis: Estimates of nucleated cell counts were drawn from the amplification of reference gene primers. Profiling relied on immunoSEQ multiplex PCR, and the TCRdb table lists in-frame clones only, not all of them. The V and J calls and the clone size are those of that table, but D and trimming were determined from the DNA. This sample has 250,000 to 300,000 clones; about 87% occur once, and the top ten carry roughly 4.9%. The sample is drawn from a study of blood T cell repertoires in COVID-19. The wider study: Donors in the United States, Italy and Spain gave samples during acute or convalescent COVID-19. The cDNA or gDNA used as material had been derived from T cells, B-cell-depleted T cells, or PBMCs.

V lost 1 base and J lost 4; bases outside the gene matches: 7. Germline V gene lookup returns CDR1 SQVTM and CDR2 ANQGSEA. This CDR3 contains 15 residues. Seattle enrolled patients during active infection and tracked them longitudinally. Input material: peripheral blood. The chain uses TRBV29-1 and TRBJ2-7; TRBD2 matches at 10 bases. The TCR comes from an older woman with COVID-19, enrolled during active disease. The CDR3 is CSVEGSGRAFYEQYF. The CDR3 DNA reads TGCAGCGTTGAAGGGAGCGGGAGGGCCTTTTACGAGCAGTACTTC.